This paragraph reports one TCR beta chain. Its antigen is still unknown. TCRdb's copy holds only in-frame clones and misses some; the assay was immunoSEQ multiplex PCR. Here the sample spans about 240,000 clones, about 86% being singletons. These data originate in a study of Tregs in tolerant kidney transplant recipients. General study results and limits: No direct test of biological reproducibility was done here. Few patients were studied, so findings need validation in larger groups.

Unstimulated regulatory T cells (CD4+CD25+CD127-), CD4+CD25- non-regulatory cells, CD4 and CD8 cells were FACS-sorted from thawed PBMCs. The CDR3 runs to 16 residues. Germline V gene lookup returns CDR1 MNHNY and CDR2 SVGAGI (reference sequence). V trimming: 0 bases; J trimming: 3 bases; junction bases outside the gene matches: 3. This receptor was identified in a human donor in good health. The chain employs TRBV6-6 and TRBJ2-7; 12 bases align to TRBD2. Sequenced input: CD4+ T cells from blood. CDR3 in amino acids: CASSYSKTSGGYEQYF. CDR3 bases: TGTGCCAGCAGTTACTCGAAGACTAGCGGGGGCTACGAGCAGTACTTC.